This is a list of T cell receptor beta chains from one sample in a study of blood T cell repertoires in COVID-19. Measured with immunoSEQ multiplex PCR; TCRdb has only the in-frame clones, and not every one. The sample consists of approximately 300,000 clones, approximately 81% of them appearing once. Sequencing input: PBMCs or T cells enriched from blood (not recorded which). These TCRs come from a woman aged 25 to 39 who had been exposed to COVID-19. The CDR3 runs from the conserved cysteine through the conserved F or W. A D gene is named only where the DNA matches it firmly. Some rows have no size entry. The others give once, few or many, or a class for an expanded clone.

CDR3 protein: CASSFTGGQMNTEAFF
CDR3 DNA: TGCGCCAGCAGCTTTACAGGGGGGCAAATGAACACTGAAGCTTTCTTT
D gene: TRBD1
clone size: -
J gene: TRBJ1-1
V gene: TRBV5-1

CDR3 protein: CASSLIPLASGNNIQYF
CDR3 DNA: TGTGCCAGCAGCTTAATTCCGTTGGCTAGCGGGAACAACATTCAGTACTTC
D gene: TRBD2
clone size: -
J gene: TRBJ2-4
V gene: TRBV7-3

CDR3 protein: CASSLGLAGVNEQFF
CDR3 DNA: TGTGCCAGCAGCTTAGGGTTAGCGGGAGTCAATGAGCAGTTCTTC
D gene: TRBD2
clone size: -
J gene: TRBJ2-1
V gene: TRBV7-3

CDR3 protein: CAWSSERTGNSPLHF
CDR3 DNA: TGTGCCTGGAGCTCAGAAAGGACAGGGAATTCACCCCTCCACTTT
D gene: TRBD1
clone size: once
J gene: TRBJ1-6
V gene: TRBV30

CDR3 protein: CASSTIRSGQGATGELFF
CDR3 DNA: TGTGCCAGCAGCACGATCCGTTCGGGACAGGGGGCCACCGGGGAGCTGTTTTTT
D gene: TRBD1
clone size: once
J gene: TRBJ2-2
V gene: TRBV11-2

CDR3 protein: CASSLVTAYNEQFF
CDR3 DNA: TGTGCCAGCAGTTTAGTTACAGCCTACAATGAGCAGTTCTTC
D gene: -
clone size: -
J gene: TRBJ2-1
V gene: TRBV28

CDR3 protein: CASSEARQNNYGYTF
CDR3 DNA: TGTGCCAGCAGTGAAGCTCGACAGAATAACTATGGCTACACCTTC
D gene: -
clone size: -
J gene: TRBJ1-2
V gene: TRBV6-1

CDR3 protein: CASSSGASGNTIYF
CDR3 DNA: TGCGCCAGCAGCTCAGGGGCGTCTGGAAACACCATATATTTT
D gene: -
clone size: -
J gene: TRBJ1-3
V gene: TRBV5-1

CDR3 protein: CASSLAATSGGNEQFF
CDR3 DNA: TGTGCCAGCAGCTTAGCGGCGACTAGCGGGGGCAATGAGCAGTTCTTC
D gene: TRBD2
clone size: -
J gene: TRBJ2-1
V gene: TRBV7-2

CDR3 protein: CASSVGLHSYEQYF
CDR3 DNA: TGTGCCAGCTCAGTGGGACTACACTCCTACGAGCAGTACTTC
D gene: TRBD2
clone size: -
J gene: TRBJ2-7
V gene: TRBV18

CDR3 protein: CASSDIGAGGLNTEAFF
CDR3 DNA: TGTGCCAGCAGTGATATCGGGGCAGGGGGTTTGAACACTGAAGCTTTCTTT
D gene: TRBD1
clone size: -
J gene: TRBJ1-1
V gene: TRBV6-1

CDR3 protein: CASSPGNYGYTF
CDR3 DNA: TGCGCCAGCAGTCCAGGGAACTATGGCTACACCTTC
D gene: -
clone size: -
J gene: TRBJ1-2
V gene: TRBV4-1

CDR3 protein: CASGTSGSTYEQYF
CDR3 DNA: TGTGCCAGCGGAACTAGCGGGAGTACCTACGAGCAGTACTTC
D gene: TRBD2
clone size: -
J gene: TRBJ2-7
V gene: TRBV2

CDR3 protein: CASISGAHTDTQYF
CDR3 DNA: TGTGCCAGCATTAGCGGGGCACACACAGATACGCAGTATTTT
D gene: TRBD2
clone size: -
J gene: TRBJ2-3
V gene: TRBV28

CDR3 protein: CATGDRNTIYF
CDR3 DNA: TGTGCCACCGGGGACAGGAACACCATATATTTT
D gene: TRBD1
clone size: -
J gene: TRBJ1-3
V gene: TRBV24-1

CDR3 protein: CASSPLAGGLWEQFF
CDR3 DNA: TGTGCCAGCAGCCCCCTAGCGGGGGGGCTCTGGGAGCAGTTCTTC
D gene: TRBD2
clone size: -
J gene: TRBJ2-1
V gene: TRBV13

CDR3 protein: CASSQMGRYNEQFF
CDR3 DNA: TGTGCCAGCAGCCAAATGGGCAGGTACAATGAGCAGTTCTTC
D gene: -
clone size: -
J gene: TRBJ2-1
V gene: TRBV3-1/TRBV3-2

CDR3 protein: CASSLGQNYGYTF
CDR3 DNA: TGTGCCAGCAGCCTGGGACAGAACTATGGCTACACCTTC
D gene: TRBD1
clone size: -
J gene: TRBJ1-2
V gene: TRBV7-9

CDR3 protein: CASSLTEKDIQYF
CDR3 DNA: TGTGCCAGCTCCCTGACAGAAAAAGACATTCAGTACTTC
D gene: -
clone size: few
J gene: TRBJ2-4
V gene: TRBV18

CDR3 protein: CASSPRPTGGEEKLFF
CDR3 DNA: TGTGCCAGCAGCCCCCGCCCGACAGGGGGCGAGGAAAAACTGTTTTTT
D gene: TRBD1
clone size: -
J gene: TRBJ1-4
V gene: TRBV9

CDR3 protein: CASSSTITDRPTQYF
CDR3 DNA: TGTGCCAGCAGCTCCACCATAACGGACAGACCGACCCAGTACTTC
D gene: -
clone size: -
J gene: TRBJ2-5
V gene: TRBV7-2

CDR3 protein: CASSSPPGLAGEADTQYF
CDR3 DNA: TGTGCCAGCAGCTCCCCTCCGGGACTAGCGGGAGAGGCAGATACGCAGTATTTT
D gene: TRBD2
clone size: -
J gene: TRBJ2-3
V gene: TRBV7-3

CDR3 protein: CASSRLVQGLPQNYGYTF
CDR3 DNA: TGTGCCAGCAGCCGGTTGGTGCAGGGTCTCCCGCAAAACTATGGCTACACCTTC
D gene: -
clone size: -
J gene: TRBJ1-2
V gene: TRBV7-8

CDR3 protein: CASNFLYEAFF
CDR3 DNA: TGTGCCAGCAATTTTCTATATGAAGCTTTCTTT
D gene: -
clone size: -
J gene: TRBJ1-1
V gene: TRBV2

CDR3 protein: CASSLDSQGEAFF
CDR3 DNA: TGTGCCAGCAGCTTAGATAGTCAGGGAGAAGCTTTCTTT
D gene: -
clone size: -
J gene: TRBJ1-1
V gene: TRBV11-2

CDR3 protein: CASSRSGTGGDYEQYF
CDR3 DNA: TGTGCCAGCAGCCGTTCAGGGACAGGGGGCGACTACGAGCAGTACTTC
D gene: TRBD1
clone size: -
J gene: TRBJ2-7
V gene: TRBV11-2

CDR3 protein: CASSQDVRAGNTIYF
CDR3 DNA: TGCGCCAGCAGCCAAGATGTCAGGGCTGGAAACACCATATATTTT
D gene: -
clone size: -
J gene: TRBJ1-3
V gene: TRBV4-3

CDR3 protein: CASSGTSQETQYF
CDR3 DNA: TGTGCCAGCAGTGGGACTAGCCAAGAGACCCAGTACTTC
D gene: TRBD2
clone size: -
J gene: TRBJ2-5
V gene: TRBV28

CDR3 protein: CASSNGLAGPTDTQYF
CDR3 DNA: TGTGCCAGCAGTAATGGGTTAGCGGGACCCACAGATACGCAGTATTTT
D gene: TRBD2
clone size: -
J gene: TRBJ2-3
V gene: TRBV2

CDR3 protein: CASSSHGRGVDNQPQHF
CDR3 DNA: TGTGCCAGCAGTTCCCATGGCAGGGGAGTGGACAATCAGCCCCAGCATTTT
D gene: -
clone size: -
J gene: TRBJ1-5
V gene: TRBV28

CDR3 protein: CASSERPNYGYTF
CDR3 DNA: TGTGCCAGCAGTGAGCGCCCTAACTATGGCTACACCTTC
D gene: -
clone size: few
J gene: TRBJ1-2
V gene: TRBV2

CDR3 protein: CASSSGTSGPSYEQYF
CDR3 DNA: TGTGCCAGCAGCTCCGGGACTAGCGGCCCCTCCTACGAGCAGTACTTC
D gene: TRBD2
clone size: few
J gene: TRBJ2-7
V gene: TRBV27

CDR3 protein: CASSLAELQANTQYF
CDR3 DNA: TGCGCCAGCAGCTTGGCCGAGCTCCAGGCGAATACGCAGTATTTT
D gene: -
clone size: -
J gene: TRBJ2-3
V gene: TRBV5-1

CDR3 protein: CASSFDRGTTEAFF
CDR3 DNA: TGTGCCAGCAGCTTTGACAGGGGAACGACTGAAGCTTTCTTT
D gene: TRBD1
clone size: -
J gene: TRBJ1-1
V gene: TRBV7-8

CDR3 protein: CADRALNYGYTF
CDR3 DNA: TGTGCCGACAGGGCCCTTAACTATGGCTACACCTTC
D gene: TRBD1
clone size: few
J gene: TRBJ1-2
V gene: TRBV27

CDR3 protein: CASSKALTGTGELFF
CDR3 DNA: TGTGCCAGCAGCAAAGCGCTAACAGGGACCGGGGAGCTGTTTTTT
D gene: -
clone size: -
J gene: TRBJ2-2
V gene: TRBV21-1

CDR3 protein: CASSLREVDEQFF
CDR3 DNA: TGTGCCAGCAGCTTACGAGAGGTCGATGAGCAGTTCTTC
D gene: -
clone size: -
J gene: TRBJ2-1
V gene: TRBV7-3

CDR3 protein: CASGLVQGQGVSPLHF
CDR3 DNA: TGTGCTAGTGGTTTGGTACAAGGACAGGGAGTATCACCCCTCCACTTT
D gene: TRBD1
clone size: -
J gene: TRBJ1-6
V gene: TRBV12-5

CDR3 protein: CASSSGREDTIYF
CDR3 DNA: TGTGCCAGCAGCTCTGGCAGGGAGGACACCATATATTTT
D gene: -
clone size: -
J gene: TRBJ1-3
V gene: TRBV7-2

CDR3 protein: CAWTPCGAYGYTF
CDR3 DNA: TGTGCCTGGACCCCTTGCGGAGCCTATGGCTACACCTTC
D gene: -
clone size: -
J gene: TRBJ1-2
V gene: TRBV30

CDR3 protein: CASSLGGGINTEAFF
CDR3 DNA: TGTGCCAGCAGCTTAGGGGGCGGGATCAACACTGAAGCTTTCTTT
D gene: -
clone size: -
J gene: TRBJ1-1
V gene: TRBV7-2

CDR3 protein: CASSSRTNPHYEQYF
CDR3 DNA: TGTGCCAGCAGCTCCCGGACTAATCCCCATTACGAGCAGTACTTC
D gene: -
clone size: -
J gene: TRBJ2-7
V gene: TRBV7-9

CDR3 protein: CASSGWMGQGDNEQFF
CDR3 DNA: TGTGCCAGCAGTGGCTGGATGGGACAGGGGGATAATGAGCAGTTCTTC
D gene: TRBD1
clone size: once
J gene: TRBJ2-1
V gene: TRBV6-1

CDR3 protein: CASSSSPTDPPRGYTF
CDR3 DNA: TGTGCCAGCAGCTCGTCCCCGACAGATCCTCCTCGAGGCTACACCTTC
D gene: -
clone size: -
J gene: TRBJ1-2
V gene: TRBV7-3

CDR3 protein: CASSRGTGGARNTEAFF
CDR3 DNA: TGTGCCAGCAGCCGGGGGACGGGGGGCGCTAGGAACACTGAAGCTTTCTTT
D gene: -
clone size: -
J gene: TRBJ1-1
V gene: TRBV7-9

CDR3 protein: CASRGTSGRERETQYF
CDR3 DNA: TGTGCCAGCAGAGGGACTAGCGGGAGAGAACGAGAGACCCAGTACTTC
D gene: TRBD2
clone size: -
J gene: TRBJ2-5
V gene: TRBV2

CDR3 protein: CASSPAGTGGEKLFF
CDR3 DNA: TGTGCCAGCTCACCAGCGGGGACAGGGGGTGAAAAACTGTTTTTT
D gene: TRBD1
clone size: -
J gene: TRBJ1-4
V gene: TRBV18

CDR3 protein: CASSDQDYSGNTIYF
CDR3 DNA: TGTGCCAGCAGCGATCAGGACTACTCTGGAAACACCATATATTTT
D gene: -
clone size: -
J gene: TRBJ1-3
V gene: TRBV9

CDR3 protein: CASRPPPTAHLDGYTF
CDR3 DNA: TGTGCCAGCAGGCCGCCTCCTACAGCACACTTGGATGGCTACACCTTC
D gene: -
clone size: -
J gene: TRBJ1-2
V gene: TRBV7-9